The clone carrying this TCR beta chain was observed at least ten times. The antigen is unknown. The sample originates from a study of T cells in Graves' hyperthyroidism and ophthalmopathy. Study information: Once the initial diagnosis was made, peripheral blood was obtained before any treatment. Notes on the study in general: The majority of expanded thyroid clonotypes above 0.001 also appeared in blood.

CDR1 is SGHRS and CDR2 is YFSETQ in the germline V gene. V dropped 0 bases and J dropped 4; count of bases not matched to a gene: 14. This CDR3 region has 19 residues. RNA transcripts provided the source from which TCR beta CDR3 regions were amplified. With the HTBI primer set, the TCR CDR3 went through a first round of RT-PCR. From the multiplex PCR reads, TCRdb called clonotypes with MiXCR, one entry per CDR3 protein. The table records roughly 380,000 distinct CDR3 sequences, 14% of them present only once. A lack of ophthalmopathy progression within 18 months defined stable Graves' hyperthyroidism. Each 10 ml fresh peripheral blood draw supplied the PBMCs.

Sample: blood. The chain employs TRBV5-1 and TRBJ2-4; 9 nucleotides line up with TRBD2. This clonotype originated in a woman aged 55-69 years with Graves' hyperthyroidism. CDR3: CASSLDAGGPSRRKNIQYF. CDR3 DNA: TGCGCCAGCAGCTTGGATGCGGGAGGGCCCTCCCGAAGGAAAAACATTCAGTACTTC. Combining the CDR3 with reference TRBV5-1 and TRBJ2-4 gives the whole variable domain KAGVTQTPRYLIKTRGQQVTLSCSPISGHRSVSWYQQTPGQGLQFLFEYFSETQRNKGNFPGRFSGRQFSNSRSEMNVSTLELGDSALYLCASSLDAGGPSRRKNIQYFGAGTRLSVL.